One and the same sample provided the 29 T cell receptor beta chains below, sequenced in a study of T cells after posttransplantation cyclophosphamide. Control samples came 1 year after myeloablative marrow transplants with methotrexate plus calcineurin inhibitor. Sequencing was performed with immunoSEQ multiplex PCR; in TCRdb, only in-frame clones are kept and a portion is missing. The sample records 20,000 to 25,000 clones, 85% to 90% being singletons. Material: PBMCs, obtained just over 350 days after allogeneic stem cell transplant with calcineurin inhibitor and methotrexate. These receptors originate from a female patient in her 30s who received an allogeneic stem cell transplant from an unrelated donor, was CMV-positive, and had acute and chronic GVHD. Some T cells may be graft donor cells.

This CDR3 reads CASSSLATRAKNIQYF. CDR3 sequence (DNA): TGTGCCAGCAGCTCTCTAGCGACAAGAGCCAAAAACATTCAGTACTTC. The V gene is TRBV7-2, the J gene TRBJ2-4; TRBD2 might be the D (6 bases). CDR1 is SGHTA, CDR2 FQGNSA, per germline. This CDR3 is 16 amino acids long. Trimming cost V 4 bases and J 0 bases, with 13 bases left between them.

CDR3 in amino acids: CASSVGAVYDEQYF. The CDR3 DNA reads as TGTGCCAGCAGCGTAGGAGCCGTTTACGACGAGCAGTACTTC. The chain combines TRBV9 with TRBJ2-7; D ambiguous. This CDR3 comprises 14 residues. V lost 0 bases to trimming and J lost 5 bases, with 12 bases between them. Germline-derived CDR1 and CDR2 are SGDLS and YYNGEE. Full variable domain (rest looked up from reference TRBV9 and TRBJ2-7): DSGVTQTPKHLITATGQRVTLRCSPRSGDLSVYWYQQSLDQGLQFLIQYYNGEERAKGNILERFSAQQFPDLHSELNLSSLELGDSALYFCASSVGAVYDEQYFGPGTRLTVT.

This chain uses TRBV6-5 with TRBJ1-4; 8 nucleotides agree with TRBD1. CDR3 length: 13 amino acids. After removal of 5 bases from V and 8 bases from J, the junction contained 4 bases not matched to a gene. Germline V gene sequence: CDR1 MNHEY, CDR2 SVGAGI. The CDR3 sequence: CASSANRGEKLFF. DNA of the CDR3: TGTGCCAGCAGTGCCAACAGGGGGGAAAAACTGTTTTTT.

The V call is TRBV4-3, the J call TRBJ2-2, with TRBD1 identical over 8 bases. V dropped 4 bases and J dropped 0; count of bases not matched to a gene: 10. Germline V gene lookup returns CDR1 LGHNA and CDR2 YSLEER. This CDR3 region has 18 residues. The chain's CDR3 is CASSPEGGQAANTGELFF. The CDR3 bases are TGCGCCAGCAGCCCCGAGGGGGGACAGGCCGCGAACACCGGGGAGCTGTTTTTT.

The chain joins TRBV9 to TRBJ2-3, with TRBD2 matching over 7 bases. J lost 1 base, V lost 4 bases, and 6 bases had no gene match. The CDR3 loop spans 15 amino acids. Germline CDR1 SGDLS, CDR2 YYNGEE. The CDR3 DNA sequence: TGTGCCAGCAGCTCGACTAGCAGTGGCACAGATACGCAGTATTTT. It specifies CASSSTSSGTDTQYF.

This clone has only one observation. The chain joins TRBV7-2 to TRBJ2-2; TRBD1 agrees at 8 bases. There are 16 residues in the CDR3. V lost 5 bases and J lost 2; bases outside the gene matches: 7. Germline CDR1 and CDR2: SGHTA and FQGNSA. The CDR3 region is CASSPGQGRNTGELFF. CDR3 sequence (DNA): TGTGCCAGCAGCCCCGGACAGGGACGTAACACCGGGGAGCTGTTTTTT. Variable domain in full (rest from reference TRBV7-2 and TRBJ2-2): GAGVSQSPSNKVTEKGKDVELRCDPISGHTALYWYRQSLGQGLEFLIYFQGNSAPDKSGLPSDRFSAERTGGSVSTLTIQRTQQEDSAVYLCASSPGQGRNTGELFFGEGSRLTVL.

The V and J genes are TRBV30 and TRBJ2-5; D not certain. Trimming cost V 2 bases and J 5 bases, with 12 bases left between them. Germline V CDR1 and CDR2: GTSNPN, SVGIG (reference sequence). The CDR3 sequence is 13 residues long. CDR3 amino acids: CAWSYERRETQYF. CDR3 bases: TGTGCCTGGAGTTATGAGCGAAGGGAGACCCAGTACTTC.

This chain links TRBV5-1 with TRBJ2-1; D is uncertain. V was pared by 3 bases and J by 2 bases, with 9 bases between. Germline lookup yields CDR1 SGHRS and CDR2 YFSETQ. The CDR3 spans 14 residues. CDR3 in amino acids: CASSSQSPYNEQFF. The DNA for the CDR3 is TGCGCCAGCAGCTCACAGAGCCCCTACAATGAGCAGTTCTTC.

The V call is TRBV5-1, the J call TRBJ1-5; 7 nucleotides line up with TRBD1. Germline lookup yields CDR1 SGHRS and CDR2 YFSETQ. J was trimmed by 2 bases and V by 4 bases; bases with no gene match: 6. The CDR3 runs to 15 residues. CDR3: CASSEGTAGNQPQHF. The CDR3 DNA sequence: TGCGCCAGCAGCGAAGGGACAGCGGGCAATCAGCCCCAGCATTTT.

DNA for the CDR3: TGTGCCAGCAGTTTCCCAGGGGAAGAGACCCAGTACTTC. This encodes CASSFPGEETQYF. The genes are TRBV11-2 and TRBJ2-5, with D perhaps matching TRBD1 (6 bases). The CDR3 sequence is 13 residues long. Germline assignment: CDR1 SGHAT and CDR2 FQNNGV. Trimming shortened V by 6 bases and J by 3 bases, and 11 bases separated the two germline ends.

This clone appeared once. J is TRBJ1-5 and V is TRBV7-2, with a tentative D call TRBD1 (5 bases). Trimming shortened V by 2 bases and J by 6 bases, and 5 bases separated the two germline ends. This CDR3 comprises 12 residues. Germline CDR1 and CDR2: SGHTA and FQGNSA. CDR3 protein: CASSLQGQPQHF. CDR3 DNA: TGTGCCAGCAGCTTACAGGGTCAGCCCCAGCATTTT.

This sequence joins TRBV27 and TRBJ2-3, with D possibly matching TRBD2 (7 bases). The CDR3 totals 15 residues. CDR1 and CDR2 (germline): MNHEY, SMNVEV (reference sequence). Trimming took 7 bases from V and 2 from J, leaving 16 bases between them. The CDR3 sequence is CASTGAGAPTDTQYF. CDR3 DNA: TGTGCCAGCACAGGGGCGGGAGCCCCCACAGATACGCAGTATTTT.

CDR3 coding DNA: TGTGCCACCAGCAGAGATCGGGGAGCGGGCAATGAGCAGTTCTTC. It translates to CATSRDRGAGNEQFF. The gene calls are TRBV15 and TRBJ2-1; D possibly corresponds to TRBD2 (6 bases). Germline-derived CDR1 and CDR2 are LNHNV and YYDKDF (reference sequence). Deletions cut 0 bases from V and 6 bases from J, with 12 bases between. CDR3 length equals 15 residues. Full variable domain (outside the CDR3, taken from reference TRBV15 and TRBJ2-1): DAMVIQNPRYQVTQFGKPVTLSCSQTLNHNVMYWYQQKSSQAPKLLFHYYDKDFNNEADTPDNFQSRRPNTSFCFLDIRSPGLGDTAMYLCATSRDRGAGNEQFFGPGTRLTVL.

Turning to this clone: The same CDR3 can be traced to other DNA sequences in this sample. V is TRBV6-5 and J is TRBJ2-1; 11 bases fit TRBD2. Germline V lookup: CDR1 MNHEY, CDR2 SVGAGI. Unmatched junction bases numbered 10, after V lost 6 bases and J lost 9 bases. The CDR3 consists of 15 residues. CDR3: CASSRGGLAEREQFF. The CDR3 region has the DNA TGTGCCAGCAGCCGGGGGGGACTAGCGGAGCGTGAGCAGTTCTTC.

V usage is TRBV11-2 and J usage is TRBJ2-1; possibly TRBD2 for D (6 bases). From germline, CDR1 is SGHAT and CDR2 FQNNGV. The CDR3 runs to 14 residues. With 0 bases removed from V and 12 bases from J, the gap between germline ends came to 15 bases. CDR3 region: CASSLESSRGWQFF. The CDR3 DNA reads TGTGCCAGCAGCTTAGAGAGTAGCCGGGGGTGGCAGTTCTTC. The full variable domain, completed using reference TRBV11-2 and TRBJ2-1, is EAGVAQSPRYKIIEKRQSVAFWCNPISGHATLYWYQQILGQGPKLLIQFQNNGVVDDSQLPKDRFSAERLKGVDSTLKIQPAKLEDSAVYLCASSLESSRGWQFFGPGTRLTVL.

V is TRBV7-8 and J is TRBJ1-6, with D possibly matching TRBD1 (5 bases). V lost 5 bases, J lost 5 bases, and 13 bases lay in between. Germline assignment: CDR1 SGHVS and CDR2 FQNEAQ. This CDR3 comprises 15 residues. The CDR3 nucleotides are TGTGCCAGCAGCGCCACCGGACACGATAATTCACCCCTCCACTTT. This codes for CASSATGHDNSPLHF.

The rearrangement links TRBV27 to TRBJ2-7, with D hard to call. Germline V gene lookup returns CDR1 MNHEY and CDR2 SMNVEV (reference sequence). This CDR3 region has 16 residues. The CDR3 sequence: CAGSWAPVARHYEQYV. For the CDR3, the DNA is TGTGCCGGCAGTTGGGCACCAGTGGCCCGGCATTACGAGCAGTACGTC.

J is TRBJ1-1 and V is TRBV19; 7 bases agree with TRBD1. The CDR3 totals 14 residues. The junction had 12 bases not matched to a gene; V was cut back by 7 bases and J by 7 bases. Germline loops: CDR1 LNHDA, CDR2 SQIVND (reference sequence). The CDR3: CASKVGRGKGEAFF. The CDR3 DNA reads as TGTGCCAGTAAGGTCGGCAGGGGGAAAGGTGAAGCTTTCTTT.

The chain links TRBV10-2 to TRBJ2-5; 11 bases agree with TRBD2. Germline V CDR1 and CDR2: WSHSY, SAAADI. CDR3 length: 14 amino acids. Unmatched junction bases numbered 5, after V lost 7 bases and J lost 4 bases. As DNA, the CDR3 is TGCGCCAGCAAACTAGCGGGAGTAAGAGAGACCCAGTACTTC. Translated: CASKLAGVRETQYF.

In this sample, this clone turned up once. The CDR3 reads CATSGFETANTEAFF. The CDR3 region has the DNA TGTGCCACCAGCGGTTTCGAGACAGCGAACACTGAAGCTTTCTTT. This chain links TRBV15 with TRBJ1-1; perhaps TRBD1 as D (5 bases). From germline, CDR1 is LNHNV and CDR2 YYDKDF (reference sequence). The CDR3 has 15 residues. Trimming cost V 5 bases and J 1 base, with 14 bases left between them.

The V gene is TRBV5-1, the J gene TRBJ1-6, with 11 bases lining up with TRBD1. The V segment lost 2 bases and the J segment 7 bases; nucleotides outside the gene matches: 2. Germline assignment: CDR1 SGHRS and CDR2 YFSETQ. CDR3 length: 15 amino acids. In DNA, the CDR3 is TGCGCCAGCAGCTTTGGACAGGGGGCGAATTCACCCCTCCACTTT. This codes for CASSFGQGANSPLHF.

The V call is TRBV5-1, the J call TRBJ2-7; 8 nucleotides align to TRBD1. After removal of 4 bases from V and 3 bases from J, the junction contained 6 bases not matched to a gene. The CDR3 consists of 14 residues. Germline CDR1 reads SGHRS; CDR2 reads YFSETQ. The CDR3 coding sequence is TGCGCCAGCAGCCCGGATGGACAGGGCTACGAGCAGTACGTC. Its translation is CASSPDGQGYEQYV.

The chain couples TRBV19 to TRBJ2-1; 7 bases fit TRBD1. Trimming at V came to 3 bases and at J to 1 base, leaving 9 bases not matched to a gene. The CDR3 loop spans 17 amino acids. Germline V gene lookup returns CDR1 LNHDA and CDR2 SQIVND (reference sequence). The CDR3 loop is CASSMEVRGRSYNEQFF. For the CDR3, the DNA is TGTGCCAGTAGTATGGAGGTCAGGGGGAGATCCTACAATGAGCAGTTCTTC. Full variable domain (remainder filled in from reference TRBV19 and TRBJ2-1): DGGITQSPKYLFRKEGQNVTLSCEQNLNHDAMYWYRQDPGQGLRLIYYSQIVNDFQKGDIAEGYSVSREKKESFPLTVTSAQKNPTAFYLCASSMEVRGRSYNEQFFGPGTRLTVL.

In its sample, this clone was seen once. V and J are TRBV2 and TRBJ2-7; D is perhaps TRBD2 (6 bases). Germline CDR1 reads SNHLY; CDR2 reads FYNNEI. There are 12 residues in the CDR3. The V gene lost 2 bases and the J gene lost 9 bases, with 11 bases spanning the gap. As DNA, the CDR3 is TGTGCCAGCAGTGAAAACCGGGACTTGCAGTACGTC. Translation: CASSENRDLQYV.

The J gene is TRBJ2-7, the V gene TRBV6-6; 9 bases agree with TRBD2. Germline V CDR1 and CDR2: MNHNY, SVGAGI (reference sequence). The length of the CDR3 is 14 residues. Germline trimming cut 2 bases from V and 1 base from J; bases unmatched to any gene: 0. The CDR3 sequence: CASSYSGRSYEQYF. The CDR3 DNA reads TGTGCCAGCAGTTACAGCGGGAGGTCCTACGAGCAGTACTTC.

The V gene is TRBV15, the J gene TRBJ1-6; TRBD1 matches 8 bases. The germline gives CDR1 LNHNV, CDR2 YYDKDF (reference sequence). This CDR3 contains 14 residues. V lost 2 bases and J lost 9; bases outside the gene matches: 3. CDR3 residues: CATSRQGAGSPLHF. The DNA of the CDR3 is TGTGCCACCAGCAGACAGGGGGCGGGTTCACCCCTCCACTTT.

Within the sample, this clone is medium-sized. The rearrangement links TRBV19 to TRBJ2-7; 8 bases fit TRBD2. Germline CDR1 and CDR2: LNHDA and SQIVND (reference sequence). Germline trimming cut 5 bases from V and 5 bases from J; bases unmatched to any gene: 8. The CDR3 loop spans 14 amino acids. Here the CDR3 DNA reads TGTGCCAGTAGTCCCGGGAGGGCCTTAGACGAGCAGTACGTC. It is translated as CASSPGRALDEQYV.

This rearrangement joins TRBV18 to TRBJ1-2; TRBD1 agrees at 7 bases. Per germline, CDR1 KGHSH and CDR2 LQKENI. The J segment lost 3 bases and the V segment lost 3 bases, leaving 1 base of the junction unmatched. The CDR3 has 13 residues. The DNA for the CDR3 is TGTGCCAGCTCACCCGGACAGGACTATGGCTACACCTTC. Residues: CASSPGQDYGYTF.

This chain links TRBV14 with TRBJ2-1; D is ambiguous. CDR3 length: 16 residues. The germline V and J ends were trimmed by 0 bases and 0 bases, with 9 bases remaining between them. Germline CDR1 SGHDN, CDR2 FVKESK. The CDR3 region has the DNA TGTGCCAGCAGCCAAGAGACTTATAGCTCCTACAATGAGCAGTTCTTC. Translated: CASSQETYSSYNEQFF.